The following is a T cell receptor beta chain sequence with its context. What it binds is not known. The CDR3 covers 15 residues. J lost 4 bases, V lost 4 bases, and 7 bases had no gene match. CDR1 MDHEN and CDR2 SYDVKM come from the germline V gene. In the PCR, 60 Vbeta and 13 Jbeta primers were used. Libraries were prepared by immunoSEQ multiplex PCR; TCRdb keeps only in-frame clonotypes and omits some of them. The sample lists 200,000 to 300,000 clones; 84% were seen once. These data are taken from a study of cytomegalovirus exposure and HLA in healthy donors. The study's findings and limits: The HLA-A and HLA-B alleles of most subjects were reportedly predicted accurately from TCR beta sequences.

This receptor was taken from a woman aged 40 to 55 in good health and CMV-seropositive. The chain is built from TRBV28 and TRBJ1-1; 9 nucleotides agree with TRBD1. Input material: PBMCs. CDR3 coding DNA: TGTGCCAGCAGTTCCCACAGGGGGCAACGCACTGAAGCTTTCTTT. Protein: CASSSHRGQRTEAFF.